The 26 T cell receptor beta chains reported below all come from one sample, sequenced in a study of graft-versus-host responses after intestinal transplantation. Sequenced by immunoSEQ multiplex PCR; TCRdb stores in-frame clones only, minus some. This table has tens of thousands of clones, roughly nine tenths appearing once. Their recognized antigens are unknown. This material consisted of unstimulated CD4+ T cells sorted from spleen or lymph node cells, taken before intestinal transplant. Receptor source: a human donor who received an intestinal transplant.

V gene TRBV4-1 combines with J gene TRBJ2-7, with 15 nucleotides matching TRBD2. The V segment lost 1 base and the J segment 8 bases; nucleotides outside the gene matches: 3. This CDR3 is built from 15 residues. In germline, CDR1 is MGHRA, CDR2 YSYEKL. The DNA of the CDR3 is TGCGCCAGCAGCCAAGGGACTAGCGGGGGGGCTAAGCAGTACTTC. Translated, it gives CASSQGTSGGAKQYF.

The J gene is TRBJ2-1, the V gene TRBV9; weak D call: TRBD2 (5 bases). This CDR3 is built from 14 residues. Deletions cut 4 bases from V and 4 bases from J, with 12 bases between. CDR1 is SGDLS and CDR2 is YYNGEE in the germline V gene. This CDR3 is CASSPGGGYNEQFF. In DNA form, the CDR3 reads TGTGCCAGCAGCCCCGGCGGAGGATACAATGAGCAGTTCTTC.

This clone was found once. The V gene is TRBV15, the J gene TRBJ2-5, with D unresolved. Germline-derived CDR1 and CDR2 are LNHNV and YYDKDF (reference sequence). The V and J ends lost 0 bases and 5 bases respectively, with 7 bases between them. The CDR3 is 13 residues long. The CDR3 protein is CATSRDIRETQYF. In DNA, the CDR3 is TGTGCCACCAGCAGAGATATCAGGGAGACCCAGTACTTC.

The rearrangement joins TRBV28 to TRBJ2-7, with 10 positions matching TRBD1. V shed 4 bases and J 2 bases; nucleotides not matched to a gene: 2. Germline CDR1 and CDR2: MDHEN and SYDVKM. The CDR3 spans 14 residues. The CDR3 region is CASSSGQGPYEQYF. CDR3 DNA: TGTGCCAGCAGTTCGGGACAGGGGCCCTACGAGCAGTACTTC.

This clone was recorded a few times. J is TRBJ1-2 and V is TRBV6-1; tentatively, D is TRBD1 (6 bases). V lost 2 bases, J lost 6 bases, and 13 bases lay in between. In germline, CDR1 is MNHNS, CDR2 SASEGT. The length of the CDR3 is 14 residues. DNA of the CDR3: TGTGCCAGCAGTGAAAGGCAGGGGAGGGATGGCTACACCTTC. It codes for CASSERQGRDGYTF.

The chain links TRBV27 to TRBJ2-5; TRBD2 matches at 8 bases. Germline CDR1 and CDR2: MNHEY and SMNVEV (reference sequence). The CDR3 is made up of 16 amino acids. V gave up 4 bases and J gave up 6 bases; unmatched junction bases: 13. The CDR3 sequence: CASSYGGGPGSKTQYF. In DNA form, the CDR3 reads TGTGCCAGCAGTTATGGCGGGGGGCCCGGATCGAAGACCCAGTACTTC.

The chain carries TRBV2 and TRBJ2-2, with 9 bases that match TRBD2. Germline CDR1 SNHLY, CDR2 FYNNEI. V dropped 2 bases and J dropped 5; count of bases not matched to a gene: 6. The CDR3 consists of 16 residues. The CDR3 loop reads CASSEMAGGRTGELFF. The CDR3 DNA reads as TGTGCCAGCAGTGAAATGGCGGGGGGGCGGACCGGGGAGCTGTTTTTT.

The chain links TRBV19 to TRBJ2-1; 9 nucleotides line up with TRBD2. The CDR3 has 14 residues. CDR1 LNHDA and CDR2 SQIVND come from the germline V gene (reference sequence). Trimming cost V 3 bases and J 4 bases; bases outside gene matches: 1. The CDR3 is CASSMAGGYNEQFF. The CDR3, as DNA: TGTGCCAGTAGTATGGCGGGGGGGTACAATGAGCAGTTCTTC. The complete variable domain, with remaining parts taken from reference TRBV19 and TRBJ2-1, reads DGGITQSPKYLFRKEGQNVTLSCEQNLNHDAMYWYRQDPGQGLRLIYYSQIVNDFQKGDIAEGYSVSREKKESFPLTVTSAQKNPTAFYLCASSMAGGYNEQFFGPGTRLTVL.

In its sample, this clone was seen once. The chain employs TRBV2 and TRBJ2-2, with TRBD1 matching over 9 bases. The CDR3 runs 16 residues. Unmatched junction bases numbered 3, after V lost 4 bases and J lost 0 bases. Germline CDR1 is SNHLY and CDR2 is FYNNEI. The CDR3 coding sequence is TGTGCCAGCAGTGGGGGGACAGGGCCGAACACCGGGGAGCTGTTTTTT. Protein: CASSGGTGPNTGELFF.

The chain couples TRBV6-5 to TRBJ1-2, with a possible D match to TRBD1 (5 bases). Germline V gene lookup returns CDR1 MNHEY and CDR2 SVGAGI. This CDR3 is 14 amino acids long. V shed 5 bases and J shed 4 bases, with 14 bases lying between them. The CDR3 reads CASSQTQAIYGYTF. In nucleotides, the CDR3 is TGTGCCAGCAGTCAAACACAGGCCATCTATGGCTACACCTTC.

The CDR3 sequence is CASTRDRGLSGYTF. The CDR3 DNA reads as TGCGCCAGCACCCGGGACAGGGGGCTCTCTGGCTACACCTTC. V is TRBV10-2 and J is TRBJ1-2, with 12 positions matching TRBD1. Germline values: CDR1 WSHSY, CDR2 SAAADI. The CDR3 consists of 14 residues. The V gene end was trimmed by 7 bases and the J gene end by 7 bases; junction bases not matched to a gene: 7.

This clone was detected only a few times. A much more abundant neighbour one base away suggests this may be a read error. The J gene is TRBJ2-2, the V gene TRBV6-1; D gene ambiguous. Germline loops: CDR1 MNHNS, CDR2 SASEGT. Trimming pared 5 bases from V and 7 bases from J, leaving 5 bases between. CDR3 length equals 11 residues. The CDR3 nucleotides read TGTGCCAGCAGTTACGGCGGGGAGCTGTTTTTT. Protein sequence: CASSYGGELFF.

The rearrangement uses TRBV29-1 and TRBJ2-5, with TRBD1 identical over 9 bases. Germline CDR1 and CDR2: SQVTM and ANQGSEA. This CDR3 region has 13 residues. V was clipped by 7 bases and J by 2 bases; unmatched bases: 5. CDR3: CSANRGRQETQYF. DNA of the CDR3: TGCAGCGCTAACAGGGGGCGGCAAGAGACCCAGTACTTC.

The chain joins TRBV5-6 to TRBJ2-7, with 7 nucleotides matching TRBD1. The J segment lost 7 bases and the V segment lost 1 base, leaving 2 bases of the junction unmatched. CDR1 is SGHDT, CDR2 YYEEEE, per germline. The CDR3 is 12 residues long. CDR3 protein: CASSLTGEEQYF. The CDR3 coding sequence is TGTGCCAGCAGCTTGACAGGGGAAGAGCAGTACTTC.

CDR3 protein: CASTGVMNYGYTF. DNA of the CDR3: TGTGCCAGCACCGGGGTCATGAACTATGGCTACACCTTC. The chain joins TRBV6-1 to TRBJ1-2; unclear D gene. Germline V gene lookup returns CDR1 MNHNS and CDR2 SASEGT. Trimming took 7 bases from V and 2 from J, leaving 11 bases between them. The CDR3 contains 13 residues.

In nucleotides, the CDR3 is TGCGCCAGCAGCTTGGTGTCCCAGAACCGGGACAGGGGAGGACAGCCCCAGCATTTT. Its protein is CASSLVSQNRDRGGQPQHF. This chain uses TRBV5-1 with TRBJ1-5, with 10 positions matching TRBD1. The junction had 16 bases not matched to a gene; V was cut back by 0 bases and J by 7 bases. The germline gives CDR1 SGHRS, CDR2 YFSETQ. The CDR3 has 19 residues.

The V call is TRBV27, the J call TRBJ2-5; maybe TRBD1 (6 bases). The V gene's germline CDR1 is MNHEY and CDR2 SMNVEV (reference sequence). CDR3 size: 14 residues. V shed 6 bases and J shed 7 bases, with 18 bases lying between them. In DNA form, the CDR3 reads TGTGCCAGCAGGGCCCAGGGGAACATGGGGACCCAGTACTTC. Protein product: CASRAQGNMGTQYF.

The genes are TRBV21-1 and TRBJ2-2; the table's D call TRBD1 went unverified against the DNA. TRBV21-1 is given as a pseudogene. The CDR3 spans 15 residues. CDR3: CASSKSGQNTGELFF. CDR3 nucleotides: TGTGCCAGCAGCAAATCGGGACAGAACACCGGGGAGCTGTTTTTT.

The rearrangement joins TRBV7-9 to TRBJ2-1; TRBD1 might be the D (5 bases). Trimming cost V 1 base and J 7 bases, with 14 bases left between them. There are 15 residues in the CDR3. CDR1 SEHNR and CDR2 FQNEAQ come from the germline V gene (reference sequence). DNA for the CDR3: TGTGCCAGCAGCTTAGGCAGGGCTCCTGGAAATGAGCAGTTCTTC. Translating gives CASSLGRAPGNEQFF.

This clone was found a few times. The rearrangement uses TRBV9 and TRBJ2-3, with 8 bases identical to TRBD1. J gave up 5 bases and V 2 bases, and 4 bases lay outside the gene matches. CDR1 SGDLS and CDR2 YYNGEE come from the germline V gene. The CDR3 consists of 14 residues. DNA for the CDR3: TGTGCCAGCAGCGTTGGACAGGGAGGAGATACGCAGTATTTT. This translates into CASSVGQGGDTQYF.

The V gene is TRBV7-9, the J gene TRBJ2-5; 8 nucleotides line up with TRBD2. This CDR3 comprises 13 residues. Germline loops: CDR1 SEHNR, CDR2 FQNEAQ (reference sequence). V dropped 6 bases and J dropped 5; count of bases not matched to a gene: 5. CDR3 sequence (DNA): TGTGCCAGCAGGCCCTCGGGGGGGGAGACCCAGTACTTC. Translated, it gives CASRPSGGETQYF.

This chain joins TRBV18 and TRBJ2-1, with TRBD2 matching 11 bases. This CDR3 comprises 15 residues. Germline V gene lookup returns CDR1 KGHSH and CDR2 LQKENI. V lost 3 bases and J lost 8; bases outside the gene matches: 6. The CDR3 here is CASSPSGRVLDEQFF. CDR3 coding DNA: TGTGCCAGCTCACCTAGCGGGAGGGTGTTAGATGAGCAGTTCTTC.

The CDR3 bases are TGCGCCAGCAGCCAAGAGCAAAGGACAGGGAATGGCTACACCTTC. Protein product: CASSQEQRTGNGYTF. The genes are TRBV4-1 and TRBJ1-2; 8 bases agree with TRBD1. V was clipped by 0 bases and J by 6 bases; unmatched bases: 6. This CDR3 has 15 residues. Germline CDR1 is MGHRA and CDR2 is YSYEKL.

This clone was picked up one time. The chain joins TRBV9 to TRBJ1-5; the D is unclear. V was shortened by 7 bases and J by 4 bases, with 12 bases between the two germline ends. CDR3 length: 13 residues. CDR1 and CDR2 (germline): SGDLS, YYNGEE. CDR3 nucleotides: TGTGCCAGCGGTAGGACGGGGAATCAGCCCCAGCATTTT. Residues: CASGRTGNQPQHF.

In this sample, this clone turned up once. The chain uses TRBV4-1 and TRBJ1-1; D is undetermined. The CDR3 consists of 11 residues. Germline assignment: CDR1 MGHRA and CDR2 YSYEKL. Trimming shortened V by 2 bases and J by 8 bases, and 6 bases separated the two germline ends. Here the CDR3 reads CASSQRGEAFF. CDR3 DNA: TGCGCCAGCAGCCAACGCGGGGAAGCTTTCTTT.

The J gene is TRBJ2-7, the V gene TRBV28; 12 nucleotides line up with TRBD1. Germline trimming cut 5 bases from V and 5 bases from J; bases unmatched to any gene: 7. The CDR3 spans 15 residues. Per germline, CDR1 MDHEN and CDR2 SYDVKM. The CDR3 coding sequence is TGTGCCAGCAGTGGCCCGGGACAGGGGGCCAACGAGCAGTACTTC. This encodes CASSGPGQGANEQYF.